These 23 T cell receptor beta chains were sequenced from one sample in a study of radiotherapy plus CTLA-4 blockade in lung cancer. Profiling relied on immunoSEQ multiplex PCR, and the TCRdb table lists in-frame clones only, not all of them. The data hold roughly 92,000 clones, with about 86% observed a single time. Sequencing was performed on peripheral blood, taken from a patient treated with radiotherapy plus ipilimumab. The receptors here all came from a human donor with non-small cell lung cancer who had a partial response to radiotherapy plus ipilimumab.

The V gene is TRBV9, the J gene TRBJ2-2; weak D call: TRBD1 (6 bases). V lost 3 bases, J lost 6 bases, and 12 bases lay in between. In germline, CDR1 is SGDLS, CDR2 YYNGEE. The CDR3 loop spans 14 amino acids. The CDR3 bases are TGTGCCAGCAGCGCCGGACAGAGCTCCGGGGAGCTGTTTTTT. Translation: CASSAGQSSGELFF. Combining the CDR3 with reference TRBV9 and TRBJ2-2 gives the whole variable domain DSGVTQTPKHLITATGQRVTLRCSPRSGDLSVYWYQQSLDQGLQFLIQYYNGEERAKGNILERFSAQQFPDLHSELNLSSLELGDSALYFCASSAGQSSGELFFGEGSRLTVL.

V is TRBV6-5 and J is TRBJ1-2; D is ambiguous. Germline values: CDR1 MNHEY, CDR2 SVGAGI. The CDR3 covers 15 residues. Trimming removed 2 bases from V and 4 bases from J, with 14 bases in between. CDR3 protein: CASSYSGQNSYGYTF. CDR3 nucleotide sequence: TGTGCCAGCAGTTACAGTGGGCAGAACTCCTATGGCTACACCTTC.

The genes are TRBV5-4 and TRBJ1-2; D is unclear. Per the germline V gene, CDR1 is SGHNT and CDR2 is YYREEE (reference sequence). There are 13 residues in the CDR3. V lost 4 bases and J 5 bases, leaving 12 bases between the germline ends. CDR3 nucleotide sequence: TGTGCCAGCAGCACAACGGACTATTATGGCTACACCTTC. Its protein product is CASSTTDYYGYTF.

This chain connects TRBV5-1 to TRBJ1-3; D is undetermined. Between the trimmed V and J ends, which lost 4 bases and 12 bases, there was a span of 23 bases. Germline V CDR1 and CDR2: SGHRS, YFSETQ. The CDR3 contains 15 residues. CDR3 residues: CASSPSQEGPLGIYF. CDR3 sequence (DNA): TGCGCCAGCAGCCCATCCCAGGAGGGCCCTTTGGGCATATATTTT.

This chain joins TRBV5-6 and TRBJ1-2; 8 bases agree with TRBD1. Trimming took 0 bases from V and 3 from J; bases not matched to a gene: 7. The CDR3 sequence is 16 residues long. Per germline, CDR1 SGHDT and CDR2 YYEEEE. As DNA, the CDR3 is TGTGCCAGCAGCTTGGGAGGGGCAGGGGGCTACTATGGCTACACCTTC. This gives the protein CASSLGGAGGYYGYTF.

The CDR3 bases are TGTGCCAGCGGTGGACGGGGGTCGTCTACCGAAGCTTTCTTT. Its translation is CASGGRGSSTEAFF. The rearrangement links TRBV6-6 to TRBJ1-1; tentatively, D is TRBD1 (5 bases). Germline CDR1 is MNHNY and CDR2 is SVGAGI (reference sequence). V was shortened by 8 bases and J by 8 bases, with 21 bases between the two germline ends. The CDR3 consists of 14 residues.

The genes are TRBV7-3 and TRBJ2-2; D remains unclear. CDR1 and CDR2 from the germline V gene are SGHTA and FQGTGA. V shed 1 base and J shed 6 bases, with 6 bases lying between them. This CDR3 has 13 residues. CDR3 loop: CASSLIPSGELFF. CDR3 nucleotides: TGTGCCAGCAGCTTAATCCCGTCCGGGGAGCTGTTTTTT.

The chain recombines TRBV28 with TRBJ2-1; 9 bases are shared with TRBD2. Losses at the gene ends were 4 bases for V and 6 bases for J; bases not matched to a gene: 10. The CDR3 covers 16 residues. The germline V gene has CDR1 MDHEN and CDR2 SYDVKM. For the CDR3, the DNA is TGTGCCAGCAGTTCCCCCAATGGACTAGCGAGCAATGAGCAGTTCTTC. This gives the protein CASSSPNGLASNEQFF.

The chain links TRBV6-5 to TRBJ1-6; no definite D call. The length of the CDR3 is 14 residues. Germline CDR1 is MNHEY and CDR2 is SVGAGI. The V and J ends lost 4 bases and 5 bases respectively, with 9 bases between them. The CDR3 sequence is CASSLVGNNSPLHF. The CDR3 DNA reads as TGTGCCAGCAGTTTGGTCGGGAATAATTCACCCCTCCACTTT.

This clone is a singleton in its sample. The rearrangement uses TRBV7-6 and TRBJ2-1; D might be TRBD2 (5 bases). Germline values: CDR1 SGHVS, CDR2 FNYEAQ. V lost 5 bases and J lost 1, with 6 bases in between. The CDR3 contains 13 residues. The CDR3, as DNA: TGTGCCAGCAGCCGACTATCCTACAATGAGCAGTTCTTC. Protein: CASSRLSYNEQFF. Full variable domain (rest looked up from reference TRBV7-6 and TRBJ2-1): GAGVSQSPRYKVTKRGQDVALRCDPISGHVSLYWYRQALGQGPEFLTYFNYEAQQDKSGLPNDRFSAERPEGSISTLTIQRTEQRDSAMYRCASSRLSYNEQFFGPGTRLTVL.

The J gene is TRBJ2-5, the V gene TRBV27; 9 bases match TRBD1. The CDR3 has 16 amino acids. CDR1 is MNHEY, CDR2 SMNVEV, per germline (reference sequence). V dropped 4 bases and J dropped 0; count of bases not matched to a gene: 6. The CDR3 DNA reads as TGTGCCAGCAGTTCACGCGACAGGGGGTACCAAGAGACCCAGTACTTC. This gives the protein CASSSRDRGYQETQYF.

This clone was recorded a few times. This rearrangement joins TRBV6-5 to TRBJ2-1, with D tentatively TRBD2 (6 bases). Germline CDR1 reads MNHEY; CDR2 reads SVGAGI. The CDR3 consists of 14 residues. V lost 5 bases and J 9 bases, leaving 17 bases between the germline ends. The CDR3 loop reads CASSDRGGAGEQFF. The CDR3 DNA sequence: TGTGCCAGCAGTGACCGTGGGGGAGCGGGTGAGCAGTTCTTC.

The chain links TRBV6-6 to TRBJ2-5, with no clear D. The J call may be mistaken, given a closer DNA end match to TRBJ2-7. CDR1 MNHNY and CDR2 SVGAGI come from the germline V gene (reference sequence). The length of the CDR3 is 15 residues. CDR3 sequence reads: CASSYSLGNTYEQYF. The CDR3 DNA reads as TGTGCCAGCAGTTACTCTCTGGGCAATACCTACGAGCAGTACTTC.

This chain connects TRBV14 to TRBJ2-1; the match to TRBD2 covers 8 bases. The V gene's germline CDR1 is SGHDN and CDR2 FVKESK. With V trimmed by 4 bases and J by 10 bases, 6 bases remained unmatched. This CDR3 has 13 amino acids. DNA of the CDR3: TGTGCCAGCAGCCTCTTAGCTAGCGGGGAGCAGTTCTTC. Its translation: CASSLLASGEQFF.

CDR3 loop: CASSIGLASVDTQYF. The CDR3 DNA sequence: TGTGCCAGTAGTATCGGGCTAGCGTCAGTGGATACGCAGTATTTT. The J gene is TRBJ2-3, the V gene TRBV19; tentative D call: TRBD2 (6 bases). The CDR3 is made up of 15 amino acids. Trimming took 3 bases from V and 6 from J, leaving 16 bases between them. The germline V gene has CDR1 LNHDA and CDR2 SQIVND (reference sequence).

The rearrangement uses TRBV30 and TRBJ2-2; 13 bases match TRBD2. Looked up from germline, CDR1 is GTSNPN and CDR2 is SVGIG (reference sequence). The CDR3 spans 14 residues. With 3 bases clipped from V and 5 bases from J, the junction kept 0 bases outside the gene matches. The CDR3 reads CAWRLAGGTGELFF. CDR3 nucleotides: TGTGCCTGGAGACTAGCGGGGGGGACCGGGGAGCTGTTTTTT.

The chain couples TRBV6-4 to TRBJ1-2; 9 bases are a match to TRBD1. Germline-derived CDR1 and CDR2 are MRHNA and SNTAGT. Trimming at V came to 6 bases and at J to 4 bases, leaving 3 bases not matched to a gene. This CDR3 comprises 13 residues. DNA for the CDR3: TGTGCCAGCAGAGAGACAGGGGGCTATGGCTACACCTTC. Translated: CASRETGGYGYTF.

The V and J genes are TRBV28 and TRBJ1-2; possible D gene TRBD1, 5 bases. CDR1 is MDHEN and CDR2 is SYDVKM in the germline V gene. This CDR3 has 13 residues. V lost 0 bases and J 8 bases, leaving 10 bases between the germline ends. The CDR3, as DNA: TGTGCCAGCAGTTTATGGGGGACTTGGGGCTACACCTTC. Translation: CASSLWGTWGYTF.

This chain connects TRBV28 to TRBJ2-6; 7 bases map to TRBD1. V lost 9 bases and J lost 4; bases outside the gene matches: 12. The CDR3 contains 16 residues. Germline CDR1 reads MDHEN; CDR2 reads SYDVKM. The CDR3 sequence: CASKIGGDGGANVLTF. The DNA of the CDR3 is TGTGCCAGTAAAATAGGGGGCGACGGAGGGGCCAACGTCCTGACTTTC.

The chain joins TRBV18 to TRBJ2-4; TRBD2 is a possible D gene (5 bases). V was trimmed by 3 bases and J by 10 bases, leaving 10 bases between them. This CDR3 region has 12 residues. Looked up from germline, CDR1 is KGHSH and CDR2 is LQKENI. The CDR3 loop reads CASSPNEGIQYF. DNA of the CDR3: TGTGCCAGCTCACCGAACGAGGGTATTCAGTACTTC.

On this clone itself: An end of the junction differs from the germline gene, which may be a read error. This chain joins TRBV7-7 and TRBJ2-1; 7 bases line up with TRBD2. This CDR3 is built from 16 residues. Germline V gene sequence: CDR1 SSHAT, CDR2 FNYEAQ (reference sequence). This chain's CDR3 is CASSPGRTVSYNEQFF. The CDR3 nucleotides read TGTGCTAGCAGCCCCGGGAGGACGGTATCCTACAATGAGCAGTTCTTC.

The chain recombines TRBV6-1 with TRBJ1-2; D is unresolved. Germline V gene data show CDR1 as MNHNS and CDR2 as SASEGT. V was shortened by 6 bases and J by 1 base, with 12 bases between the two germline ends. The CDR3 sequence is 14 residues long. Written as DNA, the CDR3 is TGTGCCAGCAGGGAGGCAGGAGATAACTATGGCTACACCTTC. It specifies CASREAGDNYGYTF.

The chain is built from TRBV19 and TRBJ1-3, with D hard to call. Germline-derived CDR1 and CDR2 are LNHDA and SQIVND (reference sequence). The CDR3 consists of 15 residues. V dropped 4 bases and J dropped 0 bases, with 10 bases sitting between them. The CDR3 spells CASSNYRPSGNTIYF. DNA of the CDR3: TGTGCCAGTAGTAATTACAGACCCTCTGGAAACACCATATATTTT.